This TCR beta chain was recorded in a study of blood T cell repertoires in COVID-19. About the study: The United States, Italy and Spain provided the acute and convalescent COVID-19 samples. T cells, B-cell-depleted T cells, or PBMCs provided the cDNA or gDNA that served as material.

Trimming took 2 bases from V and 4 from J; bases not matched to a gene: 9. This CDR3 region has 16 residues. CDR1 and CDR2 (germline): MGHRA, YSYEKL. Original methodology: Estimates of nucleated cell counts were drawn from the amplification of reference gene primers. Assay used: immunoSEQ multiplex PCR; TCRdb lists only in-frame clones, some missing. The D gene and trimming were derived from the DNA, and the V and J assignments and clone size from that table. The data contain about 55,000 clones, roughly 85% of them singletons. Sequencing input: peripheral blood. The gene calls are TRBV4-1 and TRBJ2-3, with TRBD1 matching over 7 bases. The clonotype comes from a human donor in a cohort sampled during active COVID-19. CDR3 protein: CASSQLTGVAPDTQYF. CDR3 DNA: TGCGCCAGCAGCCAACTAACAGGGGTCGCCCCAGATACGCAGTATTTT.